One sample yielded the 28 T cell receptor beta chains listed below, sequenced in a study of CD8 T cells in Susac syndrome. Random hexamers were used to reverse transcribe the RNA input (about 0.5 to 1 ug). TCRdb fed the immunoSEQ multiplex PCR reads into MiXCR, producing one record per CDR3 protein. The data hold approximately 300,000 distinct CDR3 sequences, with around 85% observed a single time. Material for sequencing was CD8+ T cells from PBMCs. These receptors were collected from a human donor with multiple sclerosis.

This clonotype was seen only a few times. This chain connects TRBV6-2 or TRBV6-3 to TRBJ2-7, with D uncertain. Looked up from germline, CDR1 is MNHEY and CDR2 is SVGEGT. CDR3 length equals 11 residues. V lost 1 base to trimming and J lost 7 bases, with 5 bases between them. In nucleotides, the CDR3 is TGTGCCAGCAGTTACTATAGGGAGCAGTACTTC. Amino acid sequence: CASSYYREQYF.

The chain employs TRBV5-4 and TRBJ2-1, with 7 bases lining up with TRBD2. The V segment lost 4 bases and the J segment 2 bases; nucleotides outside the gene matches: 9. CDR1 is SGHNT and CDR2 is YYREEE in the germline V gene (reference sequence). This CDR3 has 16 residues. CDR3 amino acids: CASSGELASTYNEQFF. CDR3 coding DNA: TGTGCCAGCAGCGGTGAACTAGCGTCGACCTACAATGAGCAGTTCTTC.

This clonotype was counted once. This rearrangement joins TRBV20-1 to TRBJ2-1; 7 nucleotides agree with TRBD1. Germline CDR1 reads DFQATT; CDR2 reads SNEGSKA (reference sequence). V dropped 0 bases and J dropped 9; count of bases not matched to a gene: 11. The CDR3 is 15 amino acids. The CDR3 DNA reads TGCAGTGCTAGAGATAAGAGGGACAGTAGCGTTGAGCAGTTCTTC. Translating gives CSARDKRDSSVEQFF.

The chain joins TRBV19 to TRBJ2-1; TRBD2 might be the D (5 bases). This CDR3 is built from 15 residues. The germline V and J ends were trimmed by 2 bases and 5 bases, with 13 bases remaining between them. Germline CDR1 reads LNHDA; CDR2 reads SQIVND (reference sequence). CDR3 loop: CASSIYGSRNNEQFF. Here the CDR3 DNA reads TGTGCCAGTAGTATATATGGGAGTAGGAACAATGAGCAGTTCTTC.

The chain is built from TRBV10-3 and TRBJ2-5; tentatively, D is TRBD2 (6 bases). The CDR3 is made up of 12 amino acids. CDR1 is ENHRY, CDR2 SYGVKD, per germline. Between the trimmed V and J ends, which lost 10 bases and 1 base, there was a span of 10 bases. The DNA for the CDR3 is TGTGCCAGCGGGACTTTCCAAGAGACCCAGTACTTC. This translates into CASGTFQETQYF.

CDR3 bases: TGTGCCAGCAGCCGGCCCGGGACTAGCGGGAGAAGGGTTGGCGATGAGCAGTTCTTC. Protein: CASSRPGTSGRRVGDEQFF. The chain joins TRBV7-9 to TRBJ2-1; 14 nucleotides match TRBD2. The CDR3 has 19 residues. The J segment lost 8 bases and the V segment lost 5 bases, leaving 17 bases of the junction unmatched. In germline, CDR1 is SEHNR, CDR2 FQNEAQ (reference sequence). Based on the CDR3 plus reference TRBV7-9 and TRBJ2-1, the full variable domain is DTGVSQNPRHKITKRGQNVTFRCDPISEHNRLYWYRQTLGQGPEFLTYFQNEAQLEKSRLLSDRFSAERPKGSFSTLEIQRTEQGDSAMYLCASSRPGTSGRRVGDEQFFGPGTRLTVL.

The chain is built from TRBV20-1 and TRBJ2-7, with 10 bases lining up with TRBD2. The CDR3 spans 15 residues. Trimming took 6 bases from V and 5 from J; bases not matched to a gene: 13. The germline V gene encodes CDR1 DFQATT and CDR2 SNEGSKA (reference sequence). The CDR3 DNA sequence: TGCAGTGCCTTGGCCCCGAGCGGGAGGGTCCACGAGCAGTACTTC. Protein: CSALAPSGRVHEQYF.

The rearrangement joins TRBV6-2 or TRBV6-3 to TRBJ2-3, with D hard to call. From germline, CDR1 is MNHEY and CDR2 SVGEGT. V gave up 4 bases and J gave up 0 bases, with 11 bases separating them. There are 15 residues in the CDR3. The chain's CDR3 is CASSSVPYSTDTQYF. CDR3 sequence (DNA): TGTGCCAGCAGTTCGGTTCCCTACAGCACAGATACGCAGTATTTT.

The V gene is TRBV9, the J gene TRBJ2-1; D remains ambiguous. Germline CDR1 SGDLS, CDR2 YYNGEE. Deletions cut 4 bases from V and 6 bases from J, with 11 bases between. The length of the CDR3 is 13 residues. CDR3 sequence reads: CASSSGPVNEQFF. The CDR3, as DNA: TGTGCCAGCAGCTCTGGACCCGTCAATGAGCAGTTCTTC. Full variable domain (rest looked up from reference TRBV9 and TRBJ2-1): DSGVTQTPKHLITATGQRVTLRCSPRSGDLSVYWYQQSLDQGLQFLIQYYNGEERAKGNILERFSAQQFPDLHSELNLSSLELGDSALYFCASSSGPVNEQFFGPGTRLTVL.

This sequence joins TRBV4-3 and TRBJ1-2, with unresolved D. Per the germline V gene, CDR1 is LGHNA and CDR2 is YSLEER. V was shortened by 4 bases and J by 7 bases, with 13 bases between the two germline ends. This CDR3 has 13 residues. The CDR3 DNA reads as TGCGCCAGCAGCCCACTACCTGGACGTGGCTACACCTTC. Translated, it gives CASSPLPGRGYTF.

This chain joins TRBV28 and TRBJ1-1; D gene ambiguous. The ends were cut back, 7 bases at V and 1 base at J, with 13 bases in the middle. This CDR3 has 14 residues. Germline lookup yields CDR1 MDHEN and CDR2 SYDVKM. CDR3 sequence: CASIKSGRNTEAFF. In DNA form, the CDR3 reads TGTGCCAGCATCAAATCGGGCAGGAACACTGAAGCTTTCTTT.

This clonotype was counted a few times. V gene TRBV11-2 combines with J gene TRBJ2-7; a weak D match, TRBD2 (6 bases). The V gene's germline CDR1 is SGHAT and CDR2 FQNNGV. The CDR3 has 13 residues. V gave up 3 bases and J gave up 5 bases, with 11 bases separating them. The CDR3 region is CASSLGGSDEQYF. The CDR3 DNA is TGTGCCAGCAGCTTGGGGGGATCAGACGAGCAGTACTTC.

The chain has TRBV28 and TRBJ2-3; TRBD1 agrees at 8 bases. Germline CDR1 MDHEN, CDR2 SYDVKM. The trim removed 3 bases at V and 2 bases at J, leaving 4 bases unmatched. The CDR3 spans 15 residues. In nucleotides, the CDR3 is TGTGCCAGCAGTTTCGGGACAGGCATCACAGATACGCAGTATTTT. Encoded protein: CASSFGTGITDTQYF.

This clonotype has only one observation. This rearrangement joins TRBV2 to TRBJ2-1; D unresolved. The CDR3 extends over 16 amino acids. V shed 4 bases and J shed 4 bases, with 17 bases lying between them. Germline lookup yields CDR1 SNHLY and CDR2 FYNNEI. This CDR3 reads CASSALWGTEYNEQFF. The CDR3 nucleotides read TGTGCCAGCAGTGCATTATGGGGTACGGAATACAATGAGCAGTTCTTC.

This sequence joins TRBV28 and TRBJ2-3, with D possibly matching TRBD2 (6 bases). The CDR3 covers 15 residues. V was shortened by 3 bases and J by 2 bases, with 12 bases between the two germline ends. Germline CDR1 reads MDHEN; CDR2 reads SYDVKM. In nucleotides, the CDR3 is TGTGCCAGCAGTTTTGCCGGAGGGCCCACAGATACGCAGTATTTT. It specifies CASSFAGGPTDTQYF.

CDR3 coding DNA: TGTGCCAGCAGCTTGGCGGCTAGCGGGAGGGCCGTATTCTACAATGAGCAGTTCTTC. Translating gives CASSLAASGRAVFYNEQFF. This chain connects TRBV5-6 to TRBJ2-1; 12 positions agree with TRBD2. J was trimmed by 3 bases and V by 0 bases; bases with no gene match: 10. The CDR3 spans 19 residues. CDR1 and CDR2 (germline): SGHDT, YYEEEE.

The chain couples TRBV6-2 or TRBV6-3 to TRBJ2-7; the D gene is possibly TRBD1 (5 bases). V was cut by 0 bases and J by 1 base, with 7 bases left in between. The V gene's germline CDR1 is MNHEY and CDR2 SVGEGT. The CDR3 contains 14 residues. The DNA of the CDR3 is TGTGCCAGCAGTTACTCGGCAGGGTCCTACGAGCAGTACTTC. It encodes CASSYSAGSYEQYF.

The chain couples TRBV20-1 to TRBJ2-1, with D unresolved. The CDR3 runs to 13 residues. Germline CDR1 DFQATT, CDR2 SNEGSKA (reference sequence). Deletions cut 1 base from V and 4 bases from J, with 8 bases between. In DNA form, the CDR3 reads TGCAGTGCTAGAGTGGTGGGATACAATGAGCAGTTCTTC. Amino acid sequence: CSARVVGYNEQFF.

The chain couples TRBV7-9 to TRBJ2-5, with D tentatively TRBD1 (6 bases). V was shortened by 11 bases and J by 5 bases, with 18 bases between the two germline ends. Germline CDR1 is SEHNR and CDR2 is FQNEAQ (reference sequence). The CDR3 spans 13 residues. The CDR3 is CAGRQDPWETQYF. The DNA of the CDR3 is TGTGCCGGTAGACAGGACCCCTGGGAGACCCAGTACTTC.

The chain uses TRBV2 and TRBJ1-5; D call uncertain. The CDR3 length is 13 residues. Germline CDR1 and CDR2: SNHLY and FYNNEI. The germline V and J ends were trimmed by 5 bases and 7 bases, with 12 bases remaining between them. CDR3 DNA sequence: TGTGCCAGCAGTCTCTCCTTATTACAGCCCCAGCATTTT. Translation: CASSLSLLQPQHF.

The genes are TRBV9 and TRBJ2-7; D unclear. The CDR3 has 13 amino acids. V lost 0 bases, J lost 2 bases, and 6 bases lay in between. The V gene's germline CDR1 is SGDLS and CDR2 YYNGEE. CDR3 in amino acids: CASSVGDAYEQYF. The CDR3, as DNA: TGTGCCAGCAGCGTAGGCGACGCCTACGAGCAGTACTTC.

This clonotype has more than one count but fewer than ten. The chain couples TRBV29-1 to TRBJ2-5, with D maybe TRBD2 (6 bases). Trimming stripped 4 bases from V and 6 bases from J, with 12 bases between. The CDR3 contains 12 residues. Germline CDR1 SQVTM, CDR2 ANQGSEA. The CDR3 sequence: CSVAGVGQTQYF. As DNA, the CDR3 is TGCAGCGTTGCGGGAGTGGGACAGACCCAGTACTTC.

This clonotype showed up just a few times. For the CDR3, the DNA is TGTGCCAGCAGCGCGGGAACAGCGTACGAGCAGTACTTC. Protein sequence: CASSAGTAYEQYF. The chain recombines TRBV5-4 with TRBJ2-7, with a tentative D call TRBD2 (6 bases). V was clipped by 4 bases and J by 4 bases, with 12 bases between them. Germline CDR1 is SGHNT and CDR2 is YYREEE (reference sequence). This CDR3 contains 13 residues.

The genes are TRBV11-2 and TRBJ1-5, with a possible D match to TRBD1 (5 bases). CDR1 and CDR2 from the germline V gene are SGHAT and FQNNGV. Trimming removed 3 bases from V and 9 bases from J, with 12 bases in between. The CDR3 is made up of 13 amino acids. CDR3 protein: CASSFAGDWPQHF. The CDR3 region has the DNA TGTGCCAGCAGCTTTGCTGGGGACTGGCCCCAGCATTTT.

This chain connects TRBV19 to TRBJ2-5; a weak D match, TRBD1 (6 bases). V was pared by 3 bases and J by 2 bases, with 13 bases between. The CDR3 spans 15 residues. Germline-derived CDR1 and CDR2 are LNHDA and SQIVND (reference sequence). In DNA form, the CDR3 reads TGTGCCAGTAGTATCGGACAGTTTATTCAAGAGACCCAGTACTTC. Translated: CASSIGQFIQETQYF.

CDR3 in DNA: TGTGCCAGCAGCTCCCGGGACAGTAGGGAGGAGTACAATCAGCCCCAGCATTTT. Translating it yields CASSSRDSREEYNQPQHF. The V call is TRBV7-8, the J call TRBJ1-5; TRBD1 matches at 7 bases. CDR1 SGHVS and CDR2 FQNEAQ come from the germline V gene. The V and J ends lost 4 bases and 3 bases, in that order; junction bases with no gene match: 15. CDR3 length equals 18 residues.

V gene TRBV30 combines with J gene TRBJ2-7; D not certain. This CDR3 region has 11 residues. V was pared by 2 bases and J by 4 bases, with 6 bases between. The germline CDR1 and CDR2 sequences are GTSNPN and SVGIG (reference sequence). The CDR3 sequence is CAWSQPYEQYF. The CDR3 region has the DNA TGTGCCTGGAGTCAGCCTTACGAGCAGTACTTC.

CDR3 residues: CASSGKRAGGAPGELFF. The CDR3, as DNA: TGTGCCAGCAGTGGTAAGAGGGCGGGAGGGGCCCCCGGGGAGCTGTTTTTT. The rearrangement links TRBV25-1 to TRBJ2-2, with 9 bases aligning to TRBD2. V was clipped by 4 bases and J by 6 bases; unmatched bases: 12. This CDR3 is 17 amino acids long. Germline CDR1 is MGHDK and CDR2 is SYGVNS.